This record covers a single T cell receptor (beta chain). Its antigen is currently unknown. This entry belongs to a study of shared clonotypes between healthy human individuals. Some clones are missing from TCRdb's copy, which holds only in-frame ones; the method was immunoSEQ multiplex PCR. The sample consists of about 1.1 million clones, approximately 80% of them appearing once. General study results and limits: Larger estimated richness was generally recorded for naive subsets relative to memory subsets.

Sequenced: memory CD4+ T cells from PBMCs. Subset meaning: CD45RA-negative fraction. The receptor comes from a man younger than 35 in good health. Some clones in this sample may be carry-over from other donors' samples.

CDR3 sequence reads: CSVAGQGVYNEQFF. The CDR3, as DNA: TGCAGCGTTGCTGGACAGGGGGTCTACAATGAGCAGTTCTTC. V usage is TRBV29-1 and J usage is TRBJ2-1, with 10 nucleotides matching TRBD1. The germline CDR1 and CDR2 sequences are SQVTM and ANQGSEA. The CDR3 is 14 amino acids. The V gene end was trimmed by 4 bases and the J gene end by 3 bases; junction bases not matched to a gene: 3.